Listed below are T cell receptor beta chains from one sample, sequenced in a study of blood T cell repertoires in COVID-19. Some clones are missing from TCRdb's copy, which holds only in-frame ones; the method was immunoSEQ multiplex PCR. The sample yields hundreds of thousands of clones, about nine tenths seen once. The source material was PBMCs or T cells enriched from blood (not recorded which). These receptors all stem from a woman aged 18-35 years who had recovered from COVID-19. Each CDR3 is given with its conserved first and last residue. The D gene is left open where the match is weak. Expanded clones get a size class; other rows say once, few or many, or leave the size out.

size	J	V	D	DNA	CDR3
NA	TRBJ1-6	TRBV5-1	NA	TGCGCCAGCAGCTCGATAGGAGACTACAATTCACCCCTCCACTTT	CASSSIGDYNSPLHF
NA	TRBJ2-7	TRBV6-5	TRBD2	TGTGCCAGCAGGGAGACTAGCAGACGCAAGCAGTACTTC	CASRETSRRKQYF
NA	TRBJ1-5	TRBV6-5	NA	TGTGCCAGCAGTAGGACAGAACTCAATCAGCCCCAGCATTTT	CASSRTELNQPQHF
NA	TRBJ1-2	TRBV29-1	NA	TGCAGCGTTGGGGACTTGATTGGGGGTTATGGCTACACCTTC	CSVGDLIGGYGYTF
once	TRBJ1-4	TRBV2	NA	TGTGCCAGCAGTGAGGCGGGACTAACCAGGGGAAAACTGTTTTTT	CASSEAGLTRGKLFF
NA	TRBJ2-6	TRBV5-1	TRBD1	TGCGCCAGCAGCTTGGGTACAGGGGGCCTCTCTGGGGCCAACGTCCTGACTTTC	CASSLGTGGLSGANVLTF
once	TRBJ1-1	TRBV10-3	TRBD1	TGTGCCACGTATCGGACAGGGATCGGTGAAGCTTTCTTT	CATYRTGIGEAFF
NA	TRBJ2-6	TRBV18	NA	TGTGCCAGCTCACCACCCGGGAACTCTGGGGCCAACGTCCTGACTTTC	CASSPPGNSGANVLTF
NA	TRBJ1-2	TRBV28	NA	TGTGCCAGCAGTTTTCGCGGTCATTATGGCTACACCTTC	CASSFRGHYGYTF
NA	TRBJ2-4	TRBV11-1	TRBD1	TGTGCCAGCAGCTTACTCGCAGGGGGCGGTCAACACATTCAGTACTTC	CASSLLAGGGQHIQYF
NA	TRBJ1-1	TRBV27	NA	TGTGCCAGCAGTTTAGGCGCGGCTGCGCACACTGAAGCTTTCTTT	CASSLGAAAHTEAFF
NA	TRBJ1-4	TRBV29-1	NA	TGCAGCGTTCCCCTCTCAGGTCAAAAACTGTTTTTT	CSVPLSGQKLFF
NA	TRBJ1-3	TRBV10-3	NA	TGTGCCATCAGAGACCCGGACTCGAGCTCTGGAAACACCATATATTTT	CAIRDPDSSSGNTIYF
NA	TRBJ1-5	TRBV28	NA	TGTGCCAGCACCCGAATTGGGGCCAGCAATCAGCCCCAGCATTTT	CASTRIGASNQPQHF
NA	TRBJ1-2	TRBV7-2	NA	TGTGCCAGCAGCTTAGTGGGGTACCCAGGCGGGGAAGGCTACACCTTC	CASSLVGYPGGEGYTF
NA	TRBJ2-1	TRBV5-1	TRBD1	TGCGCCAGCAGCTTACCCCAGGGGGCGCTCAATGAGCAGTTCTTC	CASSLPQGALNEQFF
few	TRBJ2-1	TRBV7-2	TRBD1	TGTGCCAGCAGCAGAGGACAGGGGAAAAACAATGAGCAGTTCTTC	CASSRGQGKNNEQFF
NA	TRBJ1-6	TRBV6-5	NA	TGTGCCAGCAGCGAGGATACACTTAGCCACTTT	CASSEDTLSHF
NA	TRBJ1-2	TRBV10-3	TRBD1	TGTGCCATCAGTGAAAGACAGGGTGAGGGCTACACCTTC	CAISERQGEGYTF
NA	TRBJ2-2	TRBV3-1/TRBV3-2	NA	TGTGCCAGCAGCCGATTGGACAGATCGAACACCGGGGAGCTGTTTTTT	CASSRLDRSNTGELFF
NA	TRBJ1-3	TRBV5-4	NA	TGTGCCAGCAGCTATGGACGGGAGAGCTCTGGAAACACCATATATTTT	CASSYGRESSGNTIYF
NA	TRBJ2-7	TRBV2	NA	TGTGCCAGCAGTGAAGCGCTTCGGGGGAACGAGCAGTACTTC	CASSEALRGNEQYF
few	TRBJ1-3	TRBV2	NA	TGTGCCAGCAGCGGACTAGGGTATGCTGGAAACACCATATATTTT	CASSGLGYAGNTIYF
NA	TRBJ1-2	TRBV7-2	NA	TGTGCCAGCAGCTTAGATTGGACAGCCTATGGCTACACCTTC	CASSLDWTAYGYTF
NA	TRBJ1-3	TRBV7-7	NA	TGTGCTAGCAGCCGTATCAGTCCACAGTGGGCTGCCACCATATATTTT	CASSRISPQWAATIYF
NA	TRBJ1-2	TRBV11-2	NA	TGTGCCAGCAGCCCCCTATTAAGAGGCCCAGGGTTCGATGGCTACACCTTC	CASSPLLRGPGFDGYTF
NA	TRBJ1-4	TRBV7-8	NA	TGTGCCAGCAGCTCGGAGGTCGGTGGCGAAAAACTGTTTTTT	CASSSEVGGEKLFF
NA	TRBJ1-1	TRBV6-5	TRBD1	TGTGCCAGCATATTAGACAGGGGCGGGACTGAAGCTTTCTTT	CASILDRGGTEAFF
NA	TRBJ2-2	TRBV11-3	TRBD2	TGTGCCAGCAGCTTATCGGTCGGGGGGAGGGTTTCCGGGGAGCTGTTTTTT	CASSLSVGGRVSGELFF
NA	TRBJ1-3	TRBV28	NA	TGTGCCAGCAGTTTCTCGGGAAACACCATATATTTT	CASSFSGNTIYF
NA	TRBJ1-2	TRBV7-8	TRBD1	TGTGCCAGCAGCTTAGCAGGACAGGGGAGCCATGGCTACACCTTC	CASSLAGQGSHGYTF
NA	TRBJ1-1	TRBV27	NA	TGTGCCAGCAGTAGGAGACCCAGGGCCCCCGAAGCTTTCTTT	CASSRRPRAPEAFF
NA	TRBJ1-2	TRBV29-1	TRBD1	TGCAGCGGAGGCGACAGGGATGATGGCTACACCTTC	CSGGDRDDGYTF
many	TRBJ1-2	TRBV19	NA	TGTGCCAGTAGTATAATGCGCGGTCAGAGTAACTATGGCTACACCTTC	CASSIMRGQSNYGYTF
NA	TRBJ1-2	TRBV9	TRBD1	TGTGCCAGCAGCGTAGAGGCAGGGGGTGGCTACACCTTC	CASSVEAGGGYTF
few	TRBJ1-4	TRBV4-3	NA	TGCGCCAGCAGCCAAGGGACATCAACTAATGAAAAACTGTTTTTT	CASSQGTSTNEKLFF
NA	TRBJ2-6	TRBV6-2/TRBV6-3	TRBD1	TGTGCCAGCAGTCCCCGACAGGGGCTCTCTGGGGCCAACGTCCTGACTTTC	CASSPRQGLSGANVLTF
once	TRBJ2-3	TRBV5-5	NA	TGTGCCAGCAGCCCCCGGACTCCAAGAAGCACAGATACGCAGTATTTT	CASSPRTPRSTDTQYF
NA	TRBJ1-2	TRBV4-1	NA	TGCGCCAGCAGCCATTATTTCCCAGGTCGGCACTATGGCTACACCTTC	CASSHYFPGRHYGYTF
once	TRBJ2-2	TRBV7-2	NA	TGTGCCAGCAGCTTACGACAAACAGACACCGGGGAGCTGTTTTTT	CASSLRQTDTGELFF
NA	TRBJ1-3	TRBV7-9	TRBD1	TGTGCCAGCAGCGAGCCCCCAGGGGGCATTGGAAACACCATATATTTT	CASSEPPGGIGNTIYF
NA	TRBJ2-5	TRBV6-2/TRBV6-3	TRBD2	TGTGCCAGCAGCCAAGCTGGACTAGCGGGACTGGTTGGAGAGACCCAGTACTTC	CASSQAGLAGLVGETQYF
NA	TRBJ2-2	TRBV9	NA	TGTGCCAGCAGCGTAGGAGGAGGGGCGGACGGGGAGCTGTTTTTT	CASSVGGGADGELFF
NA	TRBJ1-2	TRBV5-1	NA	TGCGCCAGCAGCCCCCGGACCTCACAGGGAGCTAACTATGGCTACACCTTC	CASSPRTSQGANYGYTF
NA	TRBJ2-1	TRBV5-1	TRBD2	TGCGCCAGCAGCTTGTTAGCGGGAGATTACAATGAGCAGTTCTTC	CASSLLAGDYNEQFF
NA	TRBJ2-1	TRBV5-4	TRBD2	TGTGCCAGCAGCCCGTCGGGACTAGCGGGAGTCAATGAGCAGTTCTTC	CASSPSGLAGVNEQFF
NA	TRBJ1-5	TRBV7-8	NA	TGTGCCAGCAGCTTAGCCCGAACAGGGCGACAGCCCCAGCATTTT	CASSLARTGRQPQHF
NA	TRBJ2-7	TRBV19	NA	TGTGCCAGTAGTAAACAGGAGTTTGCTCGAGTCTACGAGCAGTACTTC	CASSKQEFARVYEQYF
NA	TRBJ2-3	TRBV27	TRBD2	TGTGCCAGTTGGACTAGCGGGGGCCCACGGGGTACGCAGTATTTT	CASWTSGGPRGTQYF
NA	TRBJ1-1	TRBV6-5	NA	TGTGCCAGCAGTTCGGTGGGCGAGAACACTGAAGCTTTCTTT	CASSSVGENTEAFF
NA	TRBJ2-7	TRBV19	TRBD1	TGTGCCAGTAGTAAACCGGGACAGAGCTCCTACGAGCAGTACTTC	CASSKPGQSSYEQYF